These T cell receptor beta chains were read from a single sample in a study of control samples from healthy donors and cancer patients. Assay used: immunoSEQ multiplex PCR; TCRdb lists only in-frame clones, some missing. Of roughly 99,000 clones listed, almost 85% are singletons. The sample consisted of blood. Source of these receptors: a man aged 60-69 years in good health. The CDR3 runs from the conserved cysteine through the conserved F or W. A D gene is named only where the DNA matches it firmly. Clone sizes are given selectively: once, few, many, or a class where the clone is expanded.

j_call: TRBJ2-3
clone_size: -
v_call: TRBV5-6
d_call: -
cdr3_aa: CASSRIGTDTQYF
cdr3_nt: TGTGCCAGCAGCCGAATAGGCACAGATACGCAGTATTTT

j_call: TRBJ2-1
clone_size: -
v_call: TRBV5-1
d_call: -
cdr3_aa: CASRPDSTGASYNEQFF
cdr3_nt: TGCGCCAGCAGACCAGACAGCACTGGGGCCTCCTACAATGAGCAGTTCTTC

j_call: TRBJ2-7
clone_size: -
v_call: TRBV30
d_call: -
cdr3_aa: CAWSINSGAYEQYF
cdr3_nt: TGTGCCTGGAGTATTAATTCGGGGGCCTACGAGCAGTACTTC

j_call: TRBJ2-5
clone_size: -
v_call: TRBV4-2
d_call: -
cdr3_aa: CASSPPGGPGETQYF
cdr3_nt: TGTGCCAGCAGCCCTCCCGGGGGGCCCGGGGAGACCCAGTACTTC

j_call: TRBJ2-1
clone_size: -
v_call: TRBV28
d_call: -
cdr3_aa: CASSGGNVYNEQFF
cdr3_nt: TGTGCCAGCAGTGGCGGGAATGTCTACAATGAGCAGTTCTTC

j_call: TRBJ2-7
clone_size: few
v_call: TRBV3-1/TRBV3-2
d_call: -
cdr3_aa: CASRGGDSSWRGEQYF
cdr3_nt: TGTGCCAGCAGAGGGGGAGACAGCTCTTGGCGGGGCGAGCAGTACTTC

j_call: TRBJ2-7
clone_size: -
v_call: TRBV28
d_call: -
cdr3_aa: CASSFGVVAYEQYF
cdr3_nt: TGTGCCAGCAGTTTTGGGGTAGTGGCCTACGAGCAGTACTTC

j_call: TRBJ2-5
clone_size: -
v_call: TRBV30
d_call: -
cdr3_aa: CAWRPLGQQETQYF
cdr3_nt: TGTGCCTGGAGGCCCTTGGGCCAACAAGAGACCCAGTACTTC

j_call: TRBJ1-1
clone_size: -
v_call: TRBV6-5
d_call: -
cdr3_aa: CASTLHQEAFF
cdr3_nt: TGTGCCAGCACCCTGCACCAGGAAGCTTTCTTT

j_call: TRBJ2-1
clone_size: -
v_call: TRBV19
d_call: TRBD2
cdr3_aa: CASTRLAGGSNEQFF
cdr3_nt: TGTGCCAGTACCAGACTAGCGGGGGGGTCTAATGAGCAGTTCTTC

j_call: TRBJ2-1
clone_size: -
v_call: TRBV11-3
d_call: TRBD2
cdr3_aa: CASSLGGAGNNEQFF
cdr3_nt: TGTGCCAGCAGCTTAGGGGGAGCGGGAAACAATGAGCAGTTCTTC

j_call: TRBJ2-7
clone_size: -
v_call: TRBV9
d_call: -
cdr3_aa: CASSVAPGTYEQYF
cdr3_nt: TGTGCCAGCAGCGTAGCTCCAGGGACCTACGAGCAGTACTTC

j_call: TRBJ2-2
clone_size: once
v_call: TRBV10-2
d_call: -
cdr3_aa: CATAPANTGELFF
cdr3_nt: TGCGCCACCGCCCCCGCGAACACCGGGGAGCTGTTTTTT

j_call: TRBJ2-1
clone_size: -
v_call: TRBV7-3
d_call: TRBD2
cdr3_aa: CASSFGTSGDNEQFF
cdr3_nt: TGTGCCAGCAGCTTCGGGACTAGCGGGGACAATGAGCAGTTCTTC

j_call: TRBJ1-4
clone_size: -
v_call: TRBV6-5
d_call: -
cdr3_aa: CASSKASYEKLFF
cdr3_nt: TGTGCCAGCAGTAAGGCCTCATATGAAAAACTGTTTTTT

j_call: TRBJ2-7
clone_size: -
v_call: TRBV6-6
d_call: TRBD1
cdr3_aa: CASSYSPSTGGPEQYF
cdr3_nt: TGTGCCAGCAGTTACTCACCTAGTACAGGGGGGCCCGAGCAGTACTTC

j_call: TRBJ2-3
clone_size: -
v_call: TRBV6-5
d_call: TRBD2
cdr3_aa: CASSYGGGRVTQYF
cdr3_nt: TGTGCCAGCAGTTACGGCGGGGGGAGGGTTACGCAGTATTTT

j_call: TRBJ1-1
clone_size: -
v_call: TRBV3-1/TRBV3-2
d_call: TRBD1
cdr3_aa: CASSQGLYRGLEAFF
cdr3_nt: TGTGCCAGCAGCCAAGGCCTATACAGGGGGCTTGAAGCTTTCTTT

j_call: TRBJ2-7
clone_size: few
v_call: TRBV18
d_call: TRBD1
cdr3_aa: CASSPWKDRSYELYF
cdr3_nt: TGTGCCAGCTCACCTTGGAAGGACAGGAGCTACGAGCTGTACTTC

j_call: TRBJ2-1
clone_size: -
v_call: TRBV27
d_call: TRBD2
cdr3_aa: CASSFLGTSANNEQFF
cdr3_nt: TGTGCCAGCAGTTTCCTCGGGACTAGCGCGAACAATGAGCAGTTCTTC

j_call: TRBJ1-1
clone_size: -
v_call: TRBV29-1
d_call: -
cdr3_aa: CSVARDTLNTEAFF
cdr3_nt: TGCAGCGTTGCCAGGGATACTCTGAACACTGAAGCTTTCTTT

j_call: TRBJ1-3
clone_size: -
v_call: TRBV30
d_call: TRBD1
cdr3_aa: CAWTEGYRGSGNTIYF
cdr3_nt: TGTGCCTGGACCGAGGGGTACAGGGGGTCTGGAAACACCATATATTTT

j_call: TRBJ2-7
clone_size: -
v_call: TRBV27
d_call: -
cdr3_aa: CASSLSIETALFYEQYF
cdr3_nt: TGTGCCAGCAGTTTATCGATCGAGACTGCCCTATTCTACGAGCAGTACTTC

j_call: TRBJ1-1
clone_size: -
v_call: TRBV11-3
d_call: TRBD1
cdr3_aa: CASSFQGQGAFF
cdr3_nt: TGTGCCAGCAGCTTCCAGGGACAGGGAGCTTTCTTT

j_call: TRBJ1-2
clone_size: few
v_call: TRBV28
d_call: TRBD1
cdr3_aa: CATGGQTGYTF
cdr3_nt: TGTGCCACCGGGGGACAGACTGGCTACACCTTC

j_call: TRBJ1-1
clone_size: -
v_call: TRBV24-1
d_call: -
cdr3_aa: CAVKSYTEAFF
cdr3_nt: TGTGCCGTAAAGAGTTACACTGAAGCTTTCTTT

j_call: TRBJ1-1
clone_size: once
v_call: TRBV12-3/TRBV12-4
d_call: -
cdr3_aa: CASTGAAVAEAFF
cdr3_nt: TGTGCCAGCACCGGGGCAGCGGTCGCTGAAGCTTTCTTT

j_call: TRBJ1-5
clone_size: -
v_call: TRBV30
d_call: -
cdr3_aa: CAWSVGTDRPQHF
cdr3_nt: TGTGCCTGGAGTGTGGGGACGGATCGGCCCCAGCATTTT

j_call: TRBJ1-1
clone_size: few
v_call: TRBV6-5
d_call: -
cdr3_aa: CASRKGVDPEAFF
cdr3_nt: TGTGCCAGCAGGAAGGGAGTCGACCCTGAAGCTTTCTTT